This TCR beta chain was recovered during a study of blood T cell repertoires in COVID-19. The overall study: T cells, B-cell-depleted T cells, or PBMCs supplied cDNA or gDNA.

This CDR3 is built from 13 residues. The germline CDR1 and CDR2 sequences are SGHAT and FQNNGV. V shed 5 bases and J shed 3 bases, with 10 bases lying between them. Here immunoSEQ multiplex PCR was the method, and the copy in TCRdb shows in-frame clones only, minus some. The sample lists about 47,000 clones, 70% to 90% seen once, with approximately 2.9% in the top ten. The clonotype comes from a middle-aged man with active COVID-19. The sequencing sample was made of peripheral blood. The chain carries TRBV11-2 and TRBJ2-5; D is unclear. CDR3 nucleotides: TGTGCCAGCAGCCCTTGGCCAGAAGAGACCCAGTACTTC. It encodes CASSPWPEETQYF.